This passage covers 28 T cell receptor beta chains from one sample sequenced in a study of beta chain features in type 1 diabetes. Expressed TCRB transcripts were sequenced after all isolated RNA was converted to cDNA. Some clones are missing from TCRdb's copy, which holds only in-frame ones; the method was immunoSEQ multiplex PCR. The sample carries 600,000 to 650,000 clones, roughly a sixth recorded once. The sequenced material came from naive CD4+ T cells from blood. Receptors originate from a man between 18 and 35 years old in good health.

This clone was seen a few times. This specimen includes other DNA sequences encoding the same CDR3. The rearrangement joins TRBV7-9 to TRBJ2-2; D gene ambiguous. The V gene lost 5 bases and the J gene lost 1 base, with 8 bases spanning the gap. This CDR3 region has 14 residues. Germline CDR1 and CDR2: SEHNR and FQNEAQ (reference sequence). The CDR3 sequence: CASSPDRNTGELFF. The CDR3 DNA sequence: TGTGCCAGCAGCCCAGATCGGAACACCGGGGAGCTGTTTTTT.

The chain joins TRBV7-2 to TRBJ1-5; D uncertain. V shed 3 bases and J shed 6 bases, with 12 bases lying between them. CDR1 is SGHTA, CDR2 FQGNSA, per germline. CDR3 length equals 14 residues. The CDR3 DNA reads as TGTGCCAGCAGCTTGACAACAACCGTTCAGCCCCAGCATTTT. It codes for CASSLTTTVQPQHF. Variable domain in full (rest from reference TRBV7-2 and TRBJ1-5): GAGVSQSPSNKVTEKGKDVELRCDPISGHTALYWYRQSLGQGLEFLIYFQGNSAPDKSGLPSDRFSAERTGGSVSTLTIQRTQQEDSAVYLCASSLTTTVQPQHFGDGTRLSIL.

The V call is TRBV15, the J call TRBJ2-7, with 7 bases lining up with TRBD1. Trimming cost V 3 bases and J 3 bases; bases outside gene matches: 8. The germline CDR1 and CDR2 sequences are LNHNV and YYDKDF (reference sequence). The CDR3 runs to 15 residues. The DNA for the CDR3 is TGTGCCACCAGCAGGGGTGCAGGGGGTATCTACGAGCAGTACTTC. Amino acids: CATSRGAGGIYEQYF.

As for this clone: Other DNA variants within this sample encode the same CDR3. This chain uses TRBV29-1 with TRBJ2-3; TRBD1 agrees at 7 bases. The CDR3 is 15 amino acids. Germline values: CDR1 SQVTM, CDR2 ANQGSEA. The V segment lost 6 bases and the J segment 6 bases; nucleotides outside the gene matches: 15. The CDR3: CSVPPAQGITDTQYF. CDR3 nucleotide sequence: TGCAGCGTCCCCCCGGCACAGGGGATCACGGATACGCAGTATTTT.

This clone was counted a few times. The J gene is TRBJ2-4, the V gene TRBV4-1; D gene unclear. The CDR3 runs to 17 residues. The germline V and J ends were trimmed by 0 bases and 1 base, with 13 bases remaining between them. Germline V gene sequence: CDR1 MGHRA, CDR2 YSYEKL. CDR3 region: CASSQEEREIAKNIQYF. In DNA, the CDR3 is TGCGCCAGCAGCCAAGAGGAAAGGGAAATCGCCAAAAACATTCAGTACTTC.

V usage is TRBV6-5 and J usage is TRBJ1-2; a possible D gene is TRBD1 (6 bases). Germline CDR1 reads MNHEY; CDR2 reads SVGAGI. The V end lost 5 bases, the J end lost 2 bases, and 9 bases lay between the germline ends. The CDR3 length is 13 residues. The CDR3 reads CASSGQWNYGYTF. The CDR3 nucleotides are TGTGCCAGCAGTGGACAGTGGAACTATGGCTACACCTTC.

This rearrangement joins TRBV7-8 to TRBJ1-1, with D uncertain. CDR3 length equals 11 residues. Germline V gene lookup returns CDR1 SGHVS and CDR2 FQNEAQ. V gave up 2 bases and J gave up 6 bases, with 4 bases separating them. The CDR3 here is CASSLHAEAFF. CDR3 nucleotide sequence: TGTGCCAGCAGCTTACATGCTGAAGCTTTCTTT.

The V call is TRBV7-9, the J call TRBJ1-1, with 12 nucleotides matching TRBD1. The CDR3 has 16 amino acids. Germline V gene lookup returns CDR1 SEHNR and CDR2 FQNEAQ (reference sequence). Trimming removed 8 bases from V and 5 bases from J; junction bases left unmatched: 12. The CDR3 spells CASGLYRDRGQTEAFF. The DNA of the CDR3 is TGTGCCAGCGGTCTCTATAGGGACAGGGGGCAGACTGAAGCTTTCTTT. The whole variable domain, remainder taken from reference TRBV7-9 and TRBJ1-1, is DTGVSQNPRHKITKRGQNVTFRCDPISEHNRLYWYRQTLGQGPEFLTYFQNEAQLEKSRLLSDRFSAERPKGSFSTLEIQRTEQGDSAMYLCASGLYRDRGQTEAFFGQGTRLTVV.

This clone showed up just a few times. At the DNA level, this CDR3 is encoded by other sequences in the same sample as well. This chain joins TRBV5-6 and TRBJ2-5; no clear D gene. Germline lookup yields CDR1 SGHDT and CDR2 YYEEEE. This CDR3 region has 11 residues. Trimming shortened V by 2 bases and J by 4 bases, and 3 bases separated the two germline ends. This CDR3 reads CASSFGETQYF. In DNA, the CDR3 is TGTGCCAGCAGCTTCGGAGAGACCCAGTACTTC.

This chain uses TRBV5-4 with TRBJ1-1, with 7 positions matching TRBD1. CDR3 length: 13 residues. CDR1 SGHNT and CDR2 YYREEE come from the germline V gene (reference sequence). V trimming: 7 bases; J trimming: 10 bases; junction bases outside the gene matches: 13. The DNA of the CDR3 is TGTGCCAGCGGGTTTGACAGGGTCGGTGGAGCTTTCTTT. Its protein is CASGFDRVGGAFF.

The chain combines TRBV14 with TRBJ2-7; D is undetermined. This CDR3 contains 16 residues. Germline values: CDR1 SGHDN, CDR2 FVKESK. V was trimmed by 1 base and J by 3 bases, leaving 16 bases between them. CDR3 sequence: CASSQAPYYAGYEQYF. CDR3 bases: TGTGCCAGCAGCCAAGCCCCTTACTACGCCGGCTACGAGCAGTACTTC.

This clone came up a few times. The chain carries TRBV7-9 and TRBJ1-4; tentative D call: TRBD1 (6 bases). Germline CDR1 SEHNR, CDR2 FQNEAQ (reference sequence). The CDR3 is 15 amino acids. Trimming took off 1 base at V and 8 bases at J, with 14 bases between the two ends. CDR3 sequence (DNA): TGTGCCAGCAGCTTAGGAGGGGGGCGAGGAGAAAAACTGTTTTTT. Residues: CASSLGGGRGEKLFF.

The V gene is TRBV5-1, the J gene TRBJ2-1; D not certain. Germline V gene sequence: CDR1 SGHRS, CDR2 YFSETQ. The CDR3 is 13 amino acids. V lost 3 bases to trimming and J lost 6 bases, with 10 bases between them. CDR3 loop: CASSWYESNEQFF. In nucleotides, the CDR3 is TGCGCCAGCAGCTGGTACGAAAGCAATGAGCAGTTCTTC.

This clone was detected a few times. The chain employs TRBV5-4 and TRBJ1-2; a possible D gene is TRBD1 (6 bases). With 4 bases removed from V and 7 bases from J, the gap between germline ends came to 11 bases. Looked up from germline, CDR1 is SGHNT and CDR2 is YYREEE (reference sequence). The CDR3 runs 12 residues. The DNA of the CDR3 is TGTGCCAGCAGCAAACAGGGACCTGGCTACACCTTC. Translated: CASSKQGPGYTF.

J is TRBJ2-3 and V is TRBV10-3, with 10 bases fitting TRBD2. Germline V CDR1 and CDR2: ENHRY, SYGVKD. The CDR3 is 15 amino acids. Unmatched junction bases numbered 8, after V lost 8 bases and J lost 3 bases. The CDR3 DNA sequence: TGTGCCATCGGCACAGCGGGAGGGCCAACAGATACGCAGTATTTT. This sequence encodes CAIGTAGGPTDTQYF.

The rearrangement joins TRBV5-1 to TRBJ2-1; D is perhaps TRBD1 (6 bases). The CDR3 has 16 amino acids. CDR1 SGHRS and CDR2 YFSETQ come from the germline V gene. V gave up 0 bases and J gave up 4 bases, with 14 bases separating them. The CDR3 region has the DNA TGCGCCAGCAGCTTGGCTCAGGGGCTTGATTACAATGAGCAGTTCTTC. It is translated as CASSLAQGLDYNEQFF.

V and J are TRBV4-1 and TRBJ2-1; D may correspond to TRBD1 or TRBD2 (6 bases each). Trimming left V 0 bases short and J 9 bases short, with 24 bases between. This CDR3 has 18 amino acids. CDR1 and CDR2 (germline): MGHRA, YSYEKL. The CDR3 region is CASSQEVLEQWGAGEQFF. The CDR3 nucleotides read TGCGCCAGCAGCCAAGAGGTGCTGGAGCAGTGGGGGGCTGGTGAGCAGTTCTTC.

This clone turned up a few times. This sequence joins TRBV18 and TRBJ2-5; D remains ambiguous. Germline values: CDR1 KGHSH, CDR2 LQKENI. The CDR3 sequence is 15 residues long. V was cut by 6 bases and J by 1 base, with 15 bases left in between. CDR3 protein: CASSHRARPQETQYF. The CDR3 DNA sequence: TGTGCCAGCTCCCACCGTGCCAGACCCCAAGAGACCCAGTACTTC.

V gene TRBV28 combines with J gene TRBJ1-6; weak D call: TRBD1 (5 bases). The CDR3 is 15 amino acids. Germline CDR1 is MDHEN and CDR2 is SYDVKM. The germline V and J ends were trimmed by 7 bases and 6 bases, with 16 bases remaining between them. The CDR3 DNA sequence: TGTGCCAGCATCCTACCGGGACGGGGTAATTCACCCCTCCACTTT. Its translation: CASILPGRGNSPLHF.

The chain recombines TRBV18 with TRBJ1-1, with unresolved D. CDR3 length: 14 amino acids. Germline V lookup: CDR1 KGHSH, CDR2 LQKENI. V was cut by 1 base and J by 5 bases, with 11 bases left in between. For the CDR3, the DNA is TGTGCCAGCTCACCACTTCACGGTTATACTGAAGCTTTCTTT. Its translation is CASSPLHGYTEAFF.

J is TRBJ1-6 and V is TRBV7-2; a weak D match, TRBD1 (6 bases). Trimming left V 0 bases short and J 11 bases short, with 11 bases between. The CDR3 sequence is 14 residues long. Looked up from germline, CDR1 is SGHTA and CDR2 is FQGNSA. The CDR3 loop is CASSLAGRGAPLHF. The CDR3 DNA is TGTGCCAGCAGCTTAGCCGGAAGGGGGGCACCCCTCCACTTT.

This clone has only a few counts. The genes are TRBV29-1 and TRBJ2-4; 7 nucleotides agree with TRBD1. This CDR3 is built from 13 residues. The V gene's germline CDR1 is SQVTM and CDR2 ANQGSEA. The V and J ends lost 6 bases and 4 bases, in that order; junction bases with no gene match: 6. DNA for the CDR3: TGCAGCGTCGAGACAGGGAAGAAAAACATTCAGTACTTC. Amino acid sequence: CSVETGKKNIQYF.

This clone was seen only a few times. The chain is built from TRBV19 and TRBJ2-1; tentatively, D is TRBD1 (7 bases). Trimming left V 5 bases short and J 3 bases short, with 17 bases between. Germline loops: CDR1 LNHDA, CDR2 SQIVND (reference sequence). This CDR3 region has 16 residues. CDR3: CASSAPGGGGYNEQFF. CDR3 in DNA: TGTGCCAGTAGTGCCCCAGGAGGGGGCGGCTACAATGAGCAGTTCTTC.

The CDR3 loop reads CASSVPGSSETQYF. The CDR3 bases are TGTGCCAGCAGCGTGCCGGGCAGTTCAGAGACCCAGTACTTC. The rearrangement uses TRBV25-1 and TRBJ2-5; no clear D gene. CDR1 MGHDK and CDR2 SYGVNS come from the germline V gene. CDR3 length: 14 amino acids. Between the trimmed V and J ends, which lost 6 bases and 4 bases, there was a span of 15 bases.

This clone was seen a handful of times. This chain connects TRBV29-1 to TRBJ2-7, with D perhaps TRBD1 (6 bases). The CDR3 length is 12 residues. Germline loops: CDR1 SQVTM, CDR2 ANQGSEA. V dropped 4 bases and J dropped 2 bases, with 9 bases sitting between them. The CDR3 region has the DNA TGCAGCGTTGGGACAGACACCTACGAGCAGTACTTC. Translated, it gives CSVGTDTYEQYF.

In its sample, this clone was seen a few times. The chain couples TRBV5-1 to TRBJ2-1; D not certain. Trimming left V 0 bases short and J 4 bases short, with 5 bases between. CDR1 and CDR2 from the germline V gene are SGHRS and YFSETQ. The CDR3 runs to 13 residues. CDR3 amino acids: CASSLVSYNEQFF. The DNA of the CDR3 is TGCGCCAGCAGCTTGGTTTCGTACAATGAGCAGTTCTTC.

The V and J genes are TRBV7-8 and TRBJ1-2, with a possible D match to TRBD1 (5 bases). Germline CDR1 reads SGHVS; CDR2 reads FQNEAQ. Trimming removed 3 bases at V and 4 bases at J, with 15 bases between. The CDR3 is 15 amino acids. The DNA for the CDR3 is TGTGCCAGCAGCTTGATGCGGGACGGCAGCTATGGCTACACCTTC. This gives the protein CASSLMRDGSYGYTF.

This clone has a handful of counts. The V call is TRBV7-2, the J call TRBJ2-7; D is perhaps TRBD1 (7 bases). V was pared by 0 bases and J by 5 bases, with 23 bases between. The CDR3 totals 18 residues. The V gene's germline CDR1 is SGHTA and CDR2 FQGNSA. CDR3 coding DNA: TGTGCCAGCAGCTTAGCCCCAGGGGGGTTTGCCGGCATTAACGAGCAGTACTTC. The encoded protein is CASSLAPGGFAGINEQYF.